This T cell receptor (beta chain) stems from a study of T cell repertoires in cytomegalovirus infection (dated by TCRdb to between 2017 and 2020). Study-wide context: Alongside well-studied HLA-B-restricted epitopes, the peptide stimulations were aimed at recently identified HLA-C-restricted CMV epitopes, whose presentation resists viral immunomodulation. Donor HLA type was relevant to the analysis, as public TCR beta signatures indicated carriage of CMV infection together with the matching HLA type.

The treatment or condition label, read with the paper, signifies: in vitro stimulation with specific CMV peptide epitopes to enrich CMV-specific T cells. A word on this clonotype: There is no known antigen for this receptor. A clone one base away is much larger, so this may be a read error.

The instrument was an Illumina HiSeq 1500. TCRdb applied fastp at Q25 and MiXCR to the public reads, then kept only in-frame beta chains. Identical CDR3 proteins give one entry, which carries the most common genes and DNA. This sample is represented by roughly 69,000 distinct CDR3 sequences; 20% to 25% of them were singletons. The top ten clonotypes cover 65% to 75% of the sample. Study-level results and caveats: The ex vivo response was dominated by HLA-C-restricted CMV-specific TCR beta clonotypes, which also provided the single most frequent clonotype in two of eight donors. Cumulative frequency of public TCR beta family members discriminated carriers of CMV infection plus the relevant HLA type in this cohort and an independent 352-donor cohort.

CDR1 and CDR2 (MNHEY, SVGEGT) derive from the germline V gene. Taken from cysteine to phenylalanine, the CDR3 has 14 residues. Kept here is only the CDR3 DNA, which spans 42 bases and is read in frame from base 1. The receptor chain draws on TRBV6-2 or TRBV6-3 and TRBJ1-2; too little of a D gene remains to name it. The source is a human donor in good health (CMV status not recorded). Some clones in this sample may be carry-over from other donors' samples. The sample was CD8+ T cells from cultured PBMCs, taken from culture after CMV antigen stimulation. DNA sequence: TGTGCCCGCAGCCCGGACCGTACTAACTATGGCTACACCTTC. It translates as CARSPDRTNYGYTF.